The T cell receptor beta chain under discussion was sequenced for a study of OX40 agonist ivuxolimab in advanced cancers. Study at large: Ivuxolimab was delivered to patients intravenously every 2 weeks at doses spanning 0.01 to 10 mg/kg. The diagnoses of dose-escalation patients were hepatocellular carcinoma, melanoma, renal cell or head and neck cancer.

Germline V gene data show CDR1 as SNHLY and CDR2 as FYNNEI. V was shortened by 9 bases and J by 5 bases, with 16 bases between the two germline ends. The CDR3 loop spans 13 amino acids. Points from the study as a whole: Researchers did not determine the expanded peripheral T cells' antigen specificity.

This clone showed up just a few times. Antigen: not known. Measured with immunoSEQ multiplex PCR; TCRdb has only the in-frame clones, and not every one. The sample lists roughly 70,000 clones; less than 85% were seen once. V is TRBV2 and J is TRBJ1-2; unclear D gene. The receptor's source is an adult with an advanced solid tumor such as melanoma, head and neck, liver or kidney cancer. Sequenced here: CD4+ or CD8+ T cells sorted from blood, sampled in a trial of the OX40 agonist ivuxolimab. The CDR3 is CASLEAPSYGYTF. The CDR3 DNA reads TGTGCCAGTCTGGAGGCGCCTTCATATGGCTACACCTTC.